The present TCR beta chain was sequenced within a study of CD8+ T cells in alopecia areata. Looking at the study overall: Disease severity was quantified as SALT score of affected scalp area.

Reverse transcription of extracted RNA yielded cDNA, which provided the sequencing template. Clones were sequenced by immunoSEQ multiplex PCR, and TCRdb holds only the in-frame ones, with some missing. Here the sample spans roughly 180,000 clones, about 53% being singletons. A word on this clone: The antigen is not known.

The germline V gene encodes CDR1 MNHEY and CDR2 SMNVEV (reference sequence). This CDR3 has 12 residues. V was trimmed by 8 bases and J by 8 bases, leaving 15 bases between them. Study findings and constraints: Tofacitinib significantly reduced both scalp clonality and expanded CD8+ clones among the top 100. Relative to normal scalp, lesional scalp, especially alopecia totalis/universalis, showed higher clonality.

Specified treatment: oral pan-JAK inhibitor, 5-10 mg twice daily. The chain employs TRBV27 and TRBJ1-1; the D is unclear. The clonotype originates from a human donor with alopecia areata. This sample comprised CD8+ T cells sorted from blood, obtained at week 24, from a patient treated with tofacitinib. CDR3 sequence reads: CASHGDGVEAFF. CDR3 DNA: TGTGCCAGCCACGGGGATGGCGTGGAAGCTTTCTTT.